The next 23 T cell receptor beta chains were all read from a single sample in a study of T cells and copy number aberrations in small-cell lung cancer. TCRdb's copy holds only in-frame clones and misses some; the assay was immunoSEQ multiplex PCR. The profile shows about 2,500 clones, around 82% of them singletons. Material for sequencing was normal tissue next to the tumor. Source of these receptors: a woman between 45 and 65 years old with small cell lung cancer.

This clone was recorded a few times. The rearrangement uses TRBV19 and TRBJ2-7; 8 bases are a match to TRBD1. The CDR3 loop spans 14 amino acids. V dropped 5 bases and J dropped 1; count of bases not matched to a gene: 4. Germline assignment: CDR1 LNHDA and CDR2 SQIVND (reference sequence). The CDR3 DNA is TGTGCCAGTAGTGACCGGACAGGGTCCTACGAGCAGTACTTC. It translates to CASSDRTGSYEQYF.

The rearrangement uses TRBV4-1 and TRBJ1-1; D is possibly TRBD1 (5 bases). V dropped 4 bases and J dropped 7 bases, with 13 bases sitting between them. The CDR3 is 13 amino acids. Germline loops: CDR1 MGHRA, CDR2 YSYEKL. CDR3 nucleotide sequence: TGCGCCAGCAGCCCCCCGGACACCCATGAAGCTTTCTTT. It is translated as CASSPPDTHEAFF.

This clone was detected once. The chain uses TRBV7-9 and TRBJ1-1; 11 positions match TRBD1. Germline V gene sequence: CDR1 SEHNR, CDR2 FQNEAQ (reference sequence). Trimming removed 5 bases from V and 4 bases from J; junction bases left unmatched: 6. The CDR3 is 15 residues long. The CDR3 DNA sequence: TGTGCCAGCAGCGGCCGGGACAGGGGGGCCACTGAAGCTTTCTTT. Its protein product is CASSGRDRGATEAFF.

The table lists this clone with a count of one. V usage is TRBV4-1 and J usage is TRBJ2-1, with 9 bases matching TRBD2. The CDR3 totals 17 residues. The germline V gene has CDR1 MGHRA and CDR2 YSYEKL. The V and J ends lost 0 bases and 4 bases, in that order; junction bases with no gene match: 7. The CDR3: CASSQEGAGGPYNEQFF. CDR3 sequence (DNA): TGCGCCAGCAGCCAAGAGGGGGCGGGAGGGCCATACAATGAGCAGTTCTTC.

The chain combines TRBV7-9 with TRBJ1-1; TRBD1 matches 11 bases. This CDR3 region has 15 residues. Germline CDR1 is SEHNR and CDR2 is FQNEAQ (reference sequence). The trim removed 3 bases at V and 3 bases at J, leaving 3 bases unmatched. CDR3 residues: CASSFPGQGDTEAFF. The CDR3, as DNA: TGTGCCAGCAGCTTTCCGGGACAGGGGGACACTGAAGCTTTCTTT.

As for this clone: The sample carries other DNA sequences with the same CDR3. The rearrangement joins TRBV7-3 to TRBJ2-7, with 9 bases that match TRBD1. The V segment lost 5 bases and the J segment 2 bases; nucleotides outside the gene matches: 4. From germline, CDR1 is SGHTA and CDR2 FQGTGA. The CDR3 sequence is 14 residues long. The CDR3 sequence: CASSPGQGTYEQYF. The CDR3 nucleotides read TGTGCCAGCAGCCCGGGACAGGGTACCTACGAGCAGTACTTC.

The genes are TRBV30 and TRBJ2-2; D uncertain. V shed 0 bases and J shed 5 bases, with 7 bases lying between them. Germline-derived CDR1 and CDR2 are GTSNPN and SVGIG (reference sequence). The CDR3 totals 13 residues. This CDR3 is CAWSVVGTGELFF. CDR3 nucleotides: TGTGCCTGGAGTGTAGTGGGAACCGGGGAGCTGTTTTTT.

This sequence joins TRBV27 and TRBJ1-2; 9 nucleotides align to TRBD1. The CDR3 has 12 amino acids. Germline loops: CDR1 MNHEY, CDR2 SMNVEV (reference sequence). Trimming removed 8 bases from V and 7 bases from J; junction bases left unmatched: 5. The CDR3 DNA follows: TGTGCCAGCCGGGACAGGGCTCTTGGCTACACCTTC. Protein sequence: CASRDRALGYTF.

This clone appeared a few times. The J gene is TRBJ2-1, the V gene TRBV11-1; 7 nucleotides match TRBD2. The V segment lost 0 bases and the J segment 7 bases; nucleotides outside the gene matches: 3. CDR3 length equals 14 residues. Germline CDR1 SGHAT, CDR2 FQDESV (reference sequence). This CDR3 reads CASSLASGDNEQFF. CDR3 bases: TGTGCCAGCAGCTTAGCCAGCGGGGATAATGAGCAGTTCTTC.

The CDR3 DNA sequence: TGCGCCAGCAGCCACTCGGTGGGGAACACTGAAGCTTTCTTT. Its translation: CASSHSVGNTEAFF. The chain combines TRBV4-1 with TRBJ1-1; D not certain. V lost 3 bases and J 1 base, leaving 9 bases between the germline ends. This CDR3 region has 14 residues. In germline, CDR1 is MGHRA, CDR2 YSYEKL.

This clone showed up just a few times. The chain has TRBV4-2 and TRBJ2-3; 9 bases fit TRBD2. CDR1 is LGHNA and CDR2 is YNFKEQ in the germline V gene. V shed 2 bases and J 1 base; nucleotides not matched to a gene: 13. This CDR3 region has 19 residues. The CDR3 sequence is CASSQREGGLAFGTDTQYF. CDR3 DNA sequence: TGTGCCAGCAGCCAACGAGAGGGGGGACTAGCCTTTGGCACAGATACGCAGTATTTT.

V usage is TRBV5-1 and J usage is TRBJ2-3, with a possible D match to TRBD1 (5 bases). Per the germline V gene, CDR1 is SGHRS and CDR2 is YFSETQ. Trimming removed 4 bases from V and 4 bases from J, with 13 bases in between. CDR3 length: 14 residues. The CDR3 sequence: CASSPQGAADTQYF. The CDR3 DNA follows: TGCGCCAGCAGCCCCCAGGGTGCGGCAGATACGCAGTATTTT.

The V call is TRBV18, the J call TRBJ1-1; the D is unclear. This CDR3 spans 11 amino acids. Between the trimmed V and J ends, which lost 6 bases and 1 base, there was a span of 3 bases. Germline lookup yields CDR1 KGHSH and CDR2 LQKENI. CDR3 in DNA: TGTGCCAGCTCGGAGAACACTGAAGCTTTCTTT. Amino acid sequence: CASSENTEAFF.

The DNA for the CDR3 is TGTGCCAGCAGCGTCTCCTACGAGCAGTACTTC. As protein: CASSVSYEQYF. The chain recombines TRBV7-2 with TRBJ2-7; no reliable D call. Looked up from germline, CDR1 is SGHTA and CDR2 is FQGNSA. This CDR3 region has 11 residues. The germline V and J ends were trimmed by 5 bases and 0 bases, with 2 bases remaining between them.

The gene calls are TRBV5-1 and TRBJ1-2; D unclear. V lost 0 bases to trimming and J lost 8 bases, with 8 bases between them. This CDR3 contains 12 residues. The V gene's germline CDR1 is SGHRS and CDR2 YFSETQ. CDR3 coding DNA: TGCGCCAGCAGCTTGGATGGAAAGGGCTACACCTTC. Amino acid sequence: CASSLDGKGYTF. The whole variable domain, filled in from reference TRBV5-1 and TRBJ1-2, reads KAGVTQTPRYLIKTRGQQVTLSCSPISGHRSVSWYQQTPGQGLQFLFEYFSETQRNKGNFPGRFSGRQFSNSRSEMNVSTLELGDSALYLCASSLDGKGYTFGSGTRLTVV.

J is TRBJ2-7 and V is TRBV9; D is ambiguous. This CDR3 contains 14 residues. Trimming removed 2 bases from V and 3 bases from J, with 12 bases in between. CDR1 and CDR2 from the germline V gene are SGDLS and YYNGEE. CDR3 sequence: CASSVGRADYEQYF. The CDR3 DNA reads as TGTGCCAGCAGCGTTGGTCGGGCCGACTACGAGCAGTACTTC.

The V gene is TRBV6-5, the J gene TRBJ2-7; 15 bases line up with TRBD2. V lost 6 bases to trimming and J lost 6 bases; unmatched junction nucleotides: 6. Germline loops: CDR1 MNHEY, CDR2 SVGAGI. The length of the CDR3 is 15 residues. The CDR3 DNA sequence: TGTGCCAGCAGAGGACTAGCGGGAGGGCACCGCGAGCAGTACTTC. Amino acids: CASRGLAGGHREQYF.

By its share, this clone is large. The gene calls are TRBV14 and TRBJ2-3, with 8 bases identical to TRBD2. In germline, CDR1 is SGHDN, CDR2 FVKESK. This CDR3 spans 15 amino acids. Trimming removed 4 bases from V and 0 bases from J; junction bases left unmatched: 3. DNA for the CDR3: TGTGCCAGCAGCCCGAGCGGGGGAAGCACAGATACGCAGTATTTT. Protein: CASSPSGGSTDTQYF.

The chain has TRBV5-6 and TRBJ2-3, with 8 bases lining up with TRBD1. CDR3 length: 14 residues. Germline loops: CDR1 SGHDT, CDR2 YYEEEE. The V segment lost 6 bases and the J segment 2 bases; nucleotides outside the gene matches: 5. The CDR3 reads CASIRTGHTDTQYF. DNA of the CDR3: TGTGCCAGCATCCGGACAGGGCACACAGATACGCAGTATTTT.

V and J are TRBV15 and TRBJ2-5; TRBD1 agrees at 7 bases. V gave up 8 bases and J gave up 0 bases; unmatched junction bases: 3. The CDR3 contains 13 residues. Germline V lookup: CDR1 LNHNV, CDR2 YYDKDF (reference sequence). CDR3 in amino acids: CATEQGDQETQYF. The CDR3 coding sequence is TGTGCCACCGAGCAGGGGGACCAAGAGACCCAGTACTTC.

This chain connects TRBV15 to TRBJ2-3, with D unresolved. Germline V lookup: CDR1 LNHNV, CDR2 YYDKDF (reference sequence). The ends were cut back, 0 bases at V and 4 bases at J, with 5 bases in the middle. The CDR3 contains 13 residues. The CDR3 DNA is TGTGCCACCAGCAGAGATCTAGCAGATACGCAGTATTTT. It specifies CATSRDLADTQYF.

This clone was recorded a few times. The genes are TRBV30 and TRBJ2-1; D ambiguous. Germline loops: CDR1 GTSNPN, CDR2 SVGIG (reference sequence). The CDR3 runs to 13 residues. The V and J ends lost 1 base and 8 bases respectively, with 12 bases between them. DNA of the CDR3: TGTGCCTGGAGTGGGAACTATTTCGATGAGCAGTTCTTC. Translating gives CAWSGNYFDEQFF.

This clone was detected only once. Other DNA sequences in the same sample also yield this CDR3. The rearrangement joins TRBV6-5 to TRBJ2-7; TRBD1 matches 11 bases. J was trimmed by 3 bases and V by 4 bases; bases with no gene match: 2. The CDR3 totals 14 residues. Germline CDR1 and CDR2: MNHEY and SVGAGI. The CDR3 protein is CASSSGTGGYEQYF. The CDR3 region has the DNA TGTGCCAGCAGTTCTGGGACAGGGGGCTACGAGCAGTACTTC.